Below are 21 T cell receptor beta chains sequenced from a single sample in a study of blood T cells in healthy people across ages. A sample-barcoded 5' primer and a J-beta primer mix were used in a second PCR of about 7 to 12 cycles. TCRdb analysed the 5' RACE reads with MiXCR anew, one entry per CDR3 protein. The repertoire holds about a million distinct CDR3 sequences, roughly two fifths seen once, with about 12% in the top ten. Specimen: blood. The source is a man between 18 and 29 years old in good health.

The chain links TRBV20-1 to TRBJ1-1, with unresolved D. The CDR3 is made up of 13 amino acids. Between the trimmed V and J ends, which lost 3 bases and 0 bases, there was a span of 8 bases. Germline loops: CDR1 DFQATT, CDR2 SNEGSKA (reference sequence). The CDR3 region has the DNA TGCAGTGCTAGCTCGCAAATGAACACTGAAGCTTTCTTT. Its protein is CSASSQMNTEAFF.

The chain joins TRBV20-1 to TRBJ2-4; no definite D call. The CDR3 has 14 amino acids. V gave up 6 bases and J gave up 13 bases, with 25 bases separating them. CDR1 and CDR2 (germline): DFQATT, SNEGSKA (reference sequence). CDR3 nucleotides: TGCAGTGCCCCCTCTAGTAACCTATACAATGAGCAGTACTTC. The encoded protein is CSAPSSNLYNEQYF.

About this clonotype itself: An end of the junction does not agree with germline; a read error may underlie this. V usage is TRBV20-1 and J usage is TRBJ2-5, with 11 nucleotides matching TRBD2. The CDR3 runs 14 residues. Germline lookup yields CDR1 DFQATT and CDR2 SNEGSKA (reference sequence). Written as DNA, the CDR3 is TGCAGTGCGAGAGTAGCGGGAGGGCGGGAGACCCAGTACTTC. It translates to CSARVAGGRETQYF.

A note on this clonotype: A much larger clone differs from this one at a single base, so this may be a read error. The chain links TRBV20-1 to TRBJ2-5; a possible D gene is TRBD1 (6 bases). Germline loops: CDR1 DFQATT, CDR2 SNEGSKA (reference sequence). The ends were cut back, 5 bases at V and 11 bases at J, with 27 bases in the middle. The CDR3 runs to 15 residues. Written as DNA, the CDR3 is TGCAGTGCTCTAACAAGGGCGAGATTTGGGACATGGCAGTACTTC. This sequence encodes CSALTRARFGTWQYF.

This clonotype was seen a few times. The V gene is TRBV5-1, the J gene TRBJ1-1; D ambiguous. CDR1 is SGHRS and CDR2 is YFSETQ in the germline V gene. The germline V and J ends were trimmed by 6 bases and 2 bases, with 5 bases remaining between them. CDR3 length: 11 amino acids. The CDR3 here is CASKSNTEAFF. The CDR3 bases are TGCGCCAGCAAGTCCAACACTGAAGCTTTCTTT.

The gene calls are TRBV24-1 and TRBJ2-3; D unresolved. The CDR3 loop spans 13 amino acids. V was trimmed by 6 bases and J by 2 bases, leaving 8 bases between them. Germline lookup yields CDR1 KGHDR and CDR2 SFDVKD. The DNA for the CDR3 is TGTGCCACCAGTTACCCTGCCACAGATACGCAGTATTTT. This gives the protein CATSYPATDTQYF.

This clonotype appeared a few times. CDR3 in amino acids: CASSFSQINEKLFF. The CDR3 region has the DNA TGTGCCAGCAGTTTTAGCCAGATAAATGAAAAACTGTTTTTT. The V and J genes are TRBV12-3 or TRBV12-4 and TRBJ1-4, with D hard to call. V gave up 3 bases and J gave up 5 bases, with 10 bases separating them. The CDR3 length is 14 residues.

The rearrangement joins TRBV4-1 to TRBJ2-1; D gene uncertain. CDR1 is MGHRA, CDR2 YSYEKL, per germline. The V and J ends lost 4 bases and 0 bases respectively, with 22 bases between them. This CDR3 is built from 19 residues. The CDR3 loop reads CASSRYPHLLNSSYNEQFF. As DNA, the CDR3 is TGCGCCAGCAGCCGATACCCACACCTCCTTAATAGCTCCTACAATGAGCAGTTCTTC.

A few counts support this clonotype. V is TRBV4-1 and J is TRBJ2-1; 11 bases map to TRBD2. With 3 bases clipped from V and 7 bases from J, the junction kept 8 bases outside the gene matches. The CDR3 has 16 amino acids. Per the germline V gene, CDR1 is MGHRA and CDR2 is YSYEKL. In DNA form, the CDR3 reads TGCGCCAGCAGCCAGGTATCGGGACTAGCGGCGAATGAGCAGTTCTTC. This sequence encodes CASSQVSGLAANEQFF.

The rearrangement uses TRBV7-2 and TRBJ1-1; D is perhaps TRBD1 (6 bases). The V gene's germline CDR1 is SGHTA and CDR2 FQGNSA. This CDR3 comprises 16 residues. Trimming removed 2 bases at V and 6 bases at J, with 19 bases between. In DNA form, the CDR3 reads TGTGCCAGCAGCTTATTGGGGGGCGCAAACTGGGCTGAAGCTTTCTTT. Translation: CASSLLGGANWAEAFF.

This chain connects TRBV7-3 to TRBJ1-4, with 9 bases lining up with TRBD1. This CDR3 region has 12 residues. Germline CDR1 reads SGHTA; CDR2 reads FQGTGA. The V segment lost 9 bases and the J segment 5 bases; nucleotides outside the gene matches: 1. This CDR3 reads CARTGGNEKLFF. The CDR3 nucleotides read TGTGCCAGGACAGGGGGGAATGAAAAACTGTTTTTT.

This clonotype was seen more than once but under ten times. CDR3 nucleotides: TGTGCCAGCAGTTTTGAGCTAGCGGGGTCAGATACGCAGTATTTT. The encoded protein is CASSFELAGSDTQYF. The chain has TRBV28 and TRBJ2-3; 9 nucleotides line up with TRBD2. J was trimmed by 4 bases and V by 3 bases; bases with no gene match: 5. The germline V gene has CDR1 MDHEN and CDR2 SYDVKM. CDR3 length: 15 residues.

This clonotype was observed many times. The chain joins TRBV7-9 to TRBJ1-2; D remains ambiguous. Germline-derived CDR1 and CDR2 are SEHNR and FQNEAQ (reference sequence). V shed 5 bases and J shed 6 bases, with 7 bases lying between them. The CDR3 length is 11 residues. CDR3 coding DNA: TGTGCCAGCAGCCAACACAATGGCTACACCTTC. It yields the protein CASSQHNGYTF.

The chain links TRBV29-1 to TRBJ1-1; 7 positions match TRBD1. CDR3 size: 12 residues. Looked up from germline, CDR1 is SQVTM and CDR2 is ANQGSEA. Trimming took 8 bases from V and 5 from J; bases not matched to a gene: 8. CDR3 region: CSIGRGLTEAFF. In nucleotides, the CDR3 is TGCAGCATAGGGAGGGGGCTTACTGAAGCTTTCTTT.

To note about this clonotype: The junction differs from germline at one of its ends, possibly a read error. The CDR3 sequence: CSASVGNKEAQYF. Written as DNA, the CDR3 is TGCAGTGCTTCGGTGGGGAACAAAGAGGCCCAGTACTTC. The chain couples TRBV20-1 to TRBJ2-5; D is ambiguous. The CDR3 has 13 residues. Germline CDR1 is DFQATT and CDR2 is SNEGSKA (reference sequence).

The chain employs TRBV5-1 and TRBJ2-1; 7 bases fit TRBD1. Germline values: CDR1 SGHRS, CDR2 YFSETQ. The CDR3 has 14 amino acids. Trimming cost V 0 bases and J 5 bases; bases outside gene matches: 2. The CDR3: CASSLAGTDNEQFF. CDR3 DNA: TGCGCCAGCAGCTTGGCCGGGACAGACAATGAGCAGTTCTTC.

The chain links TRBV20-1 to TRBJ1-5, with TRBD1 matching 8 bases. Germline-derived CDR1 and CDR2 are DFQATT and SNEGSKA (reference sequence). There are 18 residues in the CDR3. The trim removed 0 bases at V and 0 bases at J, leaving 10 bases unmatched. The chain's CDR3 is CSARDQRGQVNSNQPQHF. CDR3 bases: TGCAGTGCTAGAGATCAGCGGGGACAGGTGAATAGCAATCAGCCCCAGCATTTT.

This chain uses TRBV20-1 with TRBJ2-3, with 11 positions matching TRBD2. V lost 1 base to trimming and J lost 10 bases; unmatched junction nucleotides: 13. Per the germline V gene, CDR1 is DFQATT and CDR2 is SNEGSKA (reference sequence). The CDR3 covers 16 residues. The CDR3 sequence: CSARVAGGILTGAQYF. As DNA, the CDR3 is TGCAGTGCTAGAGTAGCGGGGGGGATACTAACAGGTGCGCAGTATTTT.

This clonotype was counted between two and nine times. The V gene is TRBV28, the J gene TRBJ1-6; 7 bases fit TRBD1. Germline V gene data show CDR1 as MDHEN and CDR2 as SYDVKM. The CDR3 contains 16 residues. The J segment lost 10 bases and the V segment lost 5 bases, leaving 14 bases of the junction unmatched. CDR3: CASSPPTGRDGSPLHF. Written as DNA, the CDR3 is TGTGCCAGCAGTCCCCCGACAGGGAGGGATGGCTCACCCCTCCACTTT.

The V gene is TRBV9, the J gene TRBJ1-2; TRBD1 matches at 10 bases. CDR3 size: 17 residues. J gave up 5 bases and V 4 bases, and 14 bases lay outside the gene matches. From germline, CDR1 is SGDLS and CDR2 YYNGEE. CDR3 bases: TGTGCCAGCAGCCCCGGACAGGGGGGTCCCTATGTTTATGGCTACACCTTC. Translating gives CASSPGQGGPYVYGYTF.

The J gene is TRBJ2-5, the V gene TRBV4-2; D perhaps matches TRBD1 (5 bases). Per germline, CDR1 LGHNA and CDR2 YNFKEQ. There are 17 residues in the CDR3. Trimming took 0 bases from V and 1 from J, leaving 15 bases between them. The CDR3 protein is CASSQDGVRQFQETQYF. Here the CDR3 DNA reads TGTGCCAGCAGCCAAGATGGCGTGCGACAGTTCCAAGAGACCCAGTACTTC.